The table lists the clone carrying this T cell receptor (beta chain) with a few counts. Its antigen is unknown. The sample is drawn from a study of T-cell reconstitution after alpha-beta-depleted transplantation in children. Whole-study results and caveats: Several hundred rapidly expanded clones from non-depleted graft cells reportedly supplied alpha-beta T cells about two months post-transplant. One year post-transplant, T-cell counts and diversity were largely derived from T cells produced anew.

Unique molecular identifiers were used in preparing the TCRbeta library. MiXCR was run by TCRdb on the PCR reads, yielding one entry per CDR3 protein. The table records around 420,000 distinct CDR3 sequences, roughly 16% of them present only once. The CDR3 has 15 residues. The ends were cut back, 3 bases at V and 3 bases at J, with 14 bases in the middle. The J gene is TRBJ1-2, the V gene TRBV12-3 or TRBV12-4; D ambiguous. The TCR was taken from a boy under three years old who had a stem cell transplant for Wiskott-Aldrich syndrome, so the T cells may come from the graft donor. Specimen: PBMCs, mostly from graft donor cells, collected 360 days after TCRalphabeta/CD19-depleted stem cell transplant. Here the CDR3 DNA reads TGTGCCAGCAGTTTCGGGAGGCCCGGTGACTATGGCTACACCTTC. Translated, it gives CASSFGRPGDYGYTF.